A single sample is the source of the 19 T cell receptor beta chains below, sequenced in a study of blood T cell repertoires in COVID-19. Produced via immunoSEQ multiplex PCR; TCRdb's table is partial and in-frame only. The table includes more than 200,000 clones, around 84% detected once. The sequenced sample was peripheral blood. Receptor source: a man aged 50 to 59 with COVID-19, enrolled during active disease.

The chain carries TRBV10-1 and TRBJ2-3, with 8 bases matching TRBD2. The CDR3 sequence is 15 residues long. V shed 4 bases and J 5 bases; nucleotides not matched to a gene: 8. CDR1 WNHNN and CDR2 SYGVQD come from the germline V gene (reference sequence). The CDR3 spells CASSGTSGWKDTQYF. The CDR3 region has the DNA TGCGCCAGCAGTGGTACTAGCGGTTGGAAAGATACGCAGTATTTT.

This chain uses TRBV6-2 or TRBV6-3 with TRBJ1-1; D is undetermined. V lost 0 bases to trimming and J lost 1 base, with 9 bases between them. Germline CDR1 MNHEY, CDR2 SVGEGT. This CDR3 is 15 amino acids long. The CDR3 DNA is TGTGCCAGCAGTTACTCGCACCTAGGGAACACTGAAGCTTTCTTT. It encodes CASSYSHLGNTEAFF.

CDR3 nucleotide sequence: TGTGCCAGCAGTTTAGGCAGGGGTGGTGGCTACACCTTC. Its translation is CASSLGRGGGYTF. The rearrangement joins TRBV27 to TRBJ1-2, with TRBD1 as a possible D gene (6 bases). Germline V CDR1 and CDR2: MNHEY, SMNVEV (reference sequence). CDR3 size: 13 residues. The V and J ends lost 2 bases and 7 bases respectively, with 11 bases between them.

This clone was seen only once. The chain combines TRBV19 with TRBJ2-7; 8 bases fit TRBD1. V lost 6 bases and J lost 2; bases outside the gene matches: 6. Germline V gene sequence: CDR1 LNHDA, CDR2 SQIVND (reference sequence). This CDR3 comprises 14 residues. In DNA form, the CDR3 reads TGTGCCAGTAGCCCGGGACAGGCCCCCTACGAGCAGTACTTC. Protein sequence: CASSPGQAPYEQYF.

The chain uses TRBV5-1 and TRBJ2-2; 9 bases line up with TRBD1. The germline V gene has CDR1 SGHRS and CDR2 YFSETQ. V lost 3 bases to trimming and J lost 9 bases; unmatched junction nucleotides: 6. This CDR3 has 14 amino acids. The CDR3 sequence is CASSSGQGEWELFF. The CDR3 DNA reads TGCGCCAGCAGCTCGGGACAGGGAGAGTGGGAGCTGTTTTTT.

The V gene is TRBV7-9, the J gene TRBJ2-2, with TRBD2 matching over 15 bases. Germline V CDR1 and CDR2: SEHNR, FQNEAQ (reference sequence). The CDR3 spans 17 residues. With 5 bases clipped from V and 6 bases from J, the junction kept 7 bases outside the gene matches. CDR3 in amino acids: CASSKRTSGGAAGELFF. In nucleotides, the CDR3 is TGTGCCAGCAGCAAAAGGACTAGCGGGGGGGCCGCCGGGGAGCTGTTTTTT.

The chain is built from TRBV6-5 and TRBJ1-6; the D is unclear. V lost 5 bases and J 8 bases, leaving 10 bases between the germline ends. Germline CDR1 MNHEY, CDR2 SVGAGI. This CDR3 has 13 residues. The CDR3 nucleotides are TGTGCCAGCAGTAACGGGCGGGATTCACCCCTCCACTTT. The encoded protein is CASSNGRDSPLHF.

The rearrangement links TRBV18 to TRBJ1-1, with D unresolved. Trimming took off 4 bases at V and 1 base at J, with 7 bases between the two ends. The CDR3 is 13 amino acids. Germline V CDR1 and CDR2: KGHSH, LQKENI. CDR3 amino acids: CASSRSGNTEAFF. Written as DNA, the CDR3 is TGTGCCAGCTCACGTTCCGGGAACACTGAAGCTTTCTTT.

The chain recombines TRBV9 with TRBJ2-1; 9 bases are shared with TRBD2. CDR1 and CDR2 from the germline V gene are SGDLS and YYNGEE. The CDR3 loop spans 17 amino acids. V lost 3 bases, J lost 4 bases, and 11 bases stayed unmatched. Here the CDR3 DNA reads TGTGCCAGCAGCGGGAGGGAGGTAGCGGGAGAATACAATGAGCAGTTCTTC. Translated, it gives CASSGREVAGEYNEQFF.

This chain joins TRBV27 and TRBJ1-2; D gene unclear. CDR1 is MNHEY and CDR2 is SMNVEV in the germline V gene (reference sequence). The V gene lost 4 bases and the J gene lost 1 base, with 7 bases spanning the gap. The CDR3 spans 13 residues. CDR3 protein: CASSSWSNYGYTF. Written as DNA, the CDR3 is TGTGCCAGCAGTTCTTGGAGTAACTATGGCTACACCTTC.

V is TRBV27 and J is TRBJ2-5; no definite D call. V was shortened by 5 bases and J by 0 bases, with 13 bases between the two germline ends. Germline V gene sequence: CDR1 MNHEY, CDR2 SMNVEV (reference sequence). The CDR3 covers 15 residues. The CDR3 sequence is CASSPTVRYQETQYF. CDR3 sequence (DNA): TGTGCCAGCAGTCCGACCGTCAGGTACCAAGAGACCCAGTACTTC.

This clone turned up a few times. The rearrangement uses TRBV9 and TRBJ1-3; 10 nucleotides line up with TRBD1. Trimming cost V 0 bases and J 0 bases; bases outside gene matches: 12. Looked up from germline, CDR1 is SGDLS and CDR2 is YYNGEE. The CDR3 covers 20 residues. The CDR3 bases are TGTGCCAGCAGCGTAGAAGGGGTGGGGACAGGGGCCTTCTCTGGAAACACCATATATTTT. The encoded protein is CASSVEGVGTGAFSGNTIYF.

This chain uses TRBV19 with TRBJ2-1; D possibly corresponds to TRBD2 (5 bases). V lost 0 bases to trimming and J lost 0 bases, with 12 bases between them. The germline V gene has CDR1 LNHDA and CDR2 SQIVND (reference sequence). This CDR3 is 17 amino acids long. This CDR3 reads CASSIEVGAVSYNEQFF. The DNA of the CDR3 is TGTGCCAGTAGTATAGAGGTTGGAGCGGTCTCCTACAATGAGCAGTTCTTC.

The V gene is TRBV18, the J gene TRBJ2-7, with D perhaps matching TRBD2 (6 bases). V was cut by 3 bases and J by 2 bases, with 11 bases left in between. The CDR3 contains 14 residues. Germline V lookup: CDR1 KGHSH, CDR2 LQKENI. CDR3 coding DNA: TGTGCCAGCTCACCGGAGGAGGGCCCCTACGAGCAGTACTTC. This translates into CASSPEEGPYEQYF.

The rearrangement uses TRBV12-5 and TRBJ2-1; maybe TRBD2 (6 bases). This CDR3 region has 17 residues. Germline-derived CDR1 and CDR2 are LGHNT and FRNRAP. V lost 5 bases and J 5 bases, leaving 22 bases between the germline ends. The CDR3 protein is CASGLAPGLLSHNEQFF. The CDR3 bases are TGTGCTAGTGGTCTCGCACCGGGACTCTTATCCCACAATGAGCAGTTCTTC.

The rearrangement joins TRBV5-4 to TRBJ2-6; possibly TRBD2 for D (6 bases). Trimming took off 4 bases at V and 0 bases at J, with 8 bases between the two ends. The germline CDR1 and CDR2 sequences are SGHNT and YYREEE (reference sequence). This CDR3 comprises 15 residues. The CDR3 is CASSPGGSGANVLTF. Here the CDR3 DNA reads TGTGCCAGCAGCCCCGGGGGCTCTGGGGCCAACGTCCTGACTTTC. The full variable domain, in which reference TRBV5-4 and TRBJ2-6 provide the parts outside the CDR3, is ETGVTQSPTHLIKTRGQQVTLRCSSQSGHNTVSWYQQALGQGPQFIFQYYREEENGRGNFPPRFSGLQFPNYSSELNVNALELDDSALYLCASSPGGSGANVLTFGAGSRLTVL.

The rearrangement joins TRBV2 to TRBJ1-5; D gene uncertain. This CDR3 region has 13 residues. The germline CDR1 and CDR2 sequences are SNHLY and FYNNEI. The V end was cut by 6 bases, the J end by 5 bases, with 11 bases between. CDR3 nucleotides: TGTGCCAGCAGGCTCTCTCTAGATCAGCCCCAGCATTTT. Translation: CASRLSLDQPQHF.

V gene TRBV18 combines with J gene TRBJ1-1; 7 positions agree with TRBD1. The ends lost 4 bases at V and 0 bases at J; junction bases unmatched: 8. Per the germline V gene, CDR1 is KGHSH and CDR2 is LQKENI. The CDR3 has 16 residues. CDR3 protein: CASSRDREVMNTEAFF. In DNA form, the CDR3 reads TGTGCCAGCTCACGTGACAGGGAGGTCATGAACACTGAAGCTTTCTTT. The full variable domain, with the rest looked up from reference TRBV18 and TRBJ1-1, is NAGVMQNPRHLVRRRGQEARLRCSPMKGHSHVYWYRQLPEEGLKFMVYLQKENIIDESGMPKERFSAEFPKEGPSILRIQQVVRGDSAAYFCASSRDREVMNTEAFFGQGTRLTVV.

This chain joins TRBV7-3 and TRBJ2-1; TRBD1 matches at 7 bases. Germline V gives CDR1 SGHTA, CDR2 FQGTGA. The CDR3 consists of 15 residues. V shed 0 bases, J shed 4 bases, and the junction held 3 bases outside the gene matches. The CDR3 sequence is CASSLTPGQYNEQFF. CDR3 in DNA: TGTGCCAGCAGCTTAACCCCGGGACAGTACAATGAGCAGTTCTTC. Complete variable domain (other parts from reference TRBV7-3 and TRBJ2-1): GAGVSQTPSNKVTEKGKYVELRCDPISGHTALYWYRQSLGQGPEFLIYFQGTGAADDSGLPNDRFFAVRPEGSVSTLKIQRTERGDSAVYLCASSLTPGQYNEQFFGPGTRLTVL.